This T cell receptor (beta chain) was identified during a study of blood T cell repertoires in COVID-19. Study as a whole: Italy, Spain and the United States were the sources of the convalescent and acute COVID-19 samples.

Profiling relied on immunoSEQ multiplex PCR, and the TCRdb table lists in-frame clones only, not all of them. This table has about 27,000 clones, around 61% appearing once. This clone was counted between two and nine times. This sample also contains other DNA sequences that code for the same CDR3. The CDR3 consists of 12 residues. The germline V gene encodes CDR1 SNHLY and CDR2 FYNNEI. Trimming left V 8 bases short and J 1 base short, with 8 bases between. The TCR sequence derives from a man aged 55-75 years with active or convalescent COVID-19. The V and J genes are TRBV2 and TRBJ1-1; TRBD1 might be the D (5 bases). Sequenced: peripheral blood. This CDR3 is CASGGRNTEAFF. The CDR3 DNA sequence: TGTGCCAGCGGGGGGAGGAACACTGAAGCTTTCTTT.